A selection of T cell receptor beta chains follows, all from one sample in a study of T cell responses to AZD1222 COVID-19 vaccine. TCRdb's table, derived via immunoSEQ multiplex PCR, lists solely in-frame clones and lacks some. This sample has approximately 90,000 clones, with approximately 83% found just once. The sample in question was peripheral blood, obtained on day 0 of AZD1222 vaccination. These TCRs come from an adult in good health. The CDR3 runs from the conserved cysteine through the conserved F or W. Fields, in order: clone size, J gene, V gene, D gene, CDR3 DNA, CDR3 protein. D genes are given only for firm matches. Expanded clones are given a class, and other clones once, few, many or no size at all.

NA	TRBJ1-2	TRBV5-6	NA	TGTGCCAGCAGAGATTACCGACAGAACTTCTATGGCTACACCTTC	CASRDYRQNFYGYTF
NA	TRBJ1-2	TRBV6-1	NA	TGTGCCAGCAGTGAAACGATAAACTATGGCTACACCTTC	CASSETINYGYTF
NA	TRBJ1-5	TRBV6-5	NA	TGTGCCAGCAGTTACGACAGGAGTAATCAGCCCCAGCATTTT	CASSYDRSNQPQHF
once	TRBJ2-1	TRBV24-1	TRBD2	TGTGCCACCAGTGACGATACTAGCGGGGGAGCTTACGGGCAGTTCTTC	CATSDDTSGGAYGQFF
NA	TRBJ1-1	TRBV5-6	NA	TGTGCCAGCAGCTTGGTCGGCGGGGGTGGCACTGAAGCTTTCTTT	CASSLVGGGGTEAFF
NA	TRBJ2-5	TRBV27	NA	TGTGCCAGCAGTTTCTTGGCGACTCAAGAGACCCAGTACTTC	CASSFLATQETQYF
NA	TRBJ1-1	TRBV19	NA	TGTGCCAGCAGGGACAAAATGAACACTGAAGCTTTCTTT	CASRDKMNTEAFF
once	TRBJ1-1	TRBV2	TRBD1	TGTGCCAGCAGTGAGACAGGGGCCAAAGATGAAGCTTTCTTT	CASSETGAKDEAFF
NA	TRBJ2-7	TRBV6-2/TRBV6-3	TRBD2	TGTGCCAGCAGTTACTCTTGGCTAGCGGGCCCCTACGAGCAGTACTTC	CASSYSWLAGPYEQYF
NA	TRBJ1-3	TRBV6-5	NA	TGTGCCAGCAGTCCAGACAGAGCCTCTGGAAACACCATATATTTT	CASSPDRASGNTIYF
NA	TRBJ1-2	TRBV7-9	NA	TGTGCCAGCAGCCACAGGGTGGATGTCTATGGCTACACCTTC	CASSHRVDVYGYTF
NA	TRBJ1-4	TRBV20-1	NA	TGCAGTGCCAGATTTAATGAAAAACTGTTTTTT	CSARFNEKLFF
NA	TRBJ1-1	TRBV7-2	NA	TGTGCCAGCAGCTTACTGCCTGGAGGTACTGAAGCTTTCTTT	CASSLLPGGTEAFF
NA	TRBJ2-2	TRBV29-1	NA	TGCAGCGCCCAGAAGGGAAACACCGGGGAGCTGTTTTTT	CSAQKGNTGELFF
NA	TRBJ1-2	TRBV7-2	NA	TGTGCCAGCAGCCCCCAACTCCCAGCTAACTATGGCTACACCTTC	CASSPQLPANYGYTF
NA	TRBJ2-3	TRBV3-1/TRBV3-2	NA	TGTGCCAGCAGCCAAGAACTGCCGGGCGGCACAGATACGCAGTATTTT	CASSQELPGGTDTQYF
NA	TRBJ2-2	TRBV10-1	NA	TGCGCCAGCAGCCTAGGAACCGGGGAGCTGTTTTTT	CASSLGTGELFF
once	TRBJ1-1	TRBV28	NA	TGTGCCAGTCCGCCTTCGGGAGGGGGCACTGAAGCTTTCTTT	CASPPSGGGTEAFF
NA	TRBJ2-5	TRBV11-1	NA	TGTGCCAGCAGCCCAAGGACCACGGCGGGGCGAGAGACCCAGTACTTC	CASSPRTTAGRETQYF
NA	TRBJ2-3	TRBV11-1	NA	TGTGCCAGCAGCTTAGGACCGGGGGGCACAGATACGCAGTATTTT	CASSLGPGGTDTQYF
NA	TRBJ2-7	TRBV6-6	TRBD1	TGTGCCAGCAGCGGCTTAGGGACAGTCTCCTACGAGCAGTACTTC	CASSGLGTVSYEQYF
NA	TRBJ1-2	TRBV18	TRBD1	TGTGCCAGCTCACCACTCGGGGCCTCGGGACAGACTTCATATGGCTACACCTTC	CASSPLGASGQTSYGYTF
NA	TRBJ1-2	TRBV7-2	TRBD1	TGTGCCAGCAGCTTCGACAGGGAATATGGCTACACCTTC	CASSFDREYGYTF
NA	TRBJ2-3	TRBV19	TRBD2	TGTGCCAGTAGCGGGAGGGCCCTCAGAGGGACAGATACGCAGTATTTT	CASSGRALRGTDTQYF
NA	TRBJ1-1	TRBV5-1	NA	TGCGCCAGCCGGACTCAGGGGATGAACACTGAAGCTTTCTTT	CASRTQGMNTEAFF
NA	TRBJ2-3	TRBV5-4	NA	TGTGCCAGCAGCTTGGTCCCAGGGGAGGTCAACACAGATACGCAGTATTTT	CASSLVPGEVNTDTQYF
NA	TRBJ2-2	TRBV3-1/TRBV3-2	NA	TGTGCCAGCAGCCAAGCCACGGGAGCAGGCACCGGGGAGCTGTTTTTT	CASSQATGAGTGELFF
NA	TRBJ1-6	TRBV19	TRBD1	TGTGCCAGTACATCAGGGGGCCGCTCCTATAATTCACCCCTCCACTTT	CASTSGGRSYNSPLHF
NA	TRBJ1-2	TRBV5-6	NA	TGTGCCAGCAGCGTGGGGGGCAGCTATGGCTACACCTTC	CASSVGGSYGYTF
NA	TRBJ1-1	TRBV5-4	NA	TGTGCCAGCAGCTCGAAGGGAAGTGTGGTTGAAGCTTTCTTT	CASSSKGSVVEAFF
NA	TRBJ2-2	TRBV18	TRBD1	TGTGCCAGCTCACCGACCAGGGGGCTCGGGGAGCTGTTTTTT	CASSPTRGLGELFF
NA	TRBJ1-1	TRBV7-9	NA	TGTGCCAGCAGCTTCGACGGACTCGTGAACACTGAAGCTTTCTTT	CASSFDGLVNTEAFF
NA	TRBJ1-1	TRBV28	TRBD1	TGTGCCAGCAGTCTGGGACAGGCAACCACTGAAGCTTTCTTT	CASSLGQATTEAFF
NA	TRBJ1-1	TRBV2	NA	TGTGCCAGCAGCCGAGACGGACGGGCGGGTACTGAAGCTTTCTTT	CASSRDGRAGTEAFF
NA	TRBJ2-1	TRBV5-1	TRBD2	TGCGCCAGCAGCTTGGGCGGGAGTAGGTCTTACAATGAGCAGTTCTTC	CASSLGGSRSYNEQFF
NA	TRBJ2-3	TRBV3-1/TRBV3-2	NA	TGTGCCAGCAGCCAGACGAGCGGAAGCACAGATACGCAGTATTTT	CASSQTSGSTDTQYF
NA	TRBJ2-5	TRBV3-1/TRBV3-2	TRBD2	TGTGCCAGCAGCCTCATAGCGGGAGCCATCCAAGAGACCCAGTACTTC	CASSLIAGAIQETQYF
NA	TRBJ2-7	TRBV15	NA	TGTGCCACCAGCAGAGATGGCAGGAGCTACGAGCAGTACTTC	CATSRDGRSYEQYF
few	TRBJ2-3	TRBV4-2	NA	TGTGCCAGCAGCCAAGGACCAGGGGAGAGTCGCACAGATACGCAGTATTTT	CASSQGPGESRTDTQYF
NA	TRBJ1-5	TRBV2	NA	TGTGCCAGCACCGTCGGGACCCAGCCCCAGCATTTT	CASTVGTQPQHF
NA	TRBJ2-1	TRBV5-6	TRBD2	TGTGCCAGCAGCTTGGTTTTTGGGGGAGGGCCGGGCAATGAGCAGTTCTTC	CASSLVFGGGPGNEQFF
NA	TRBJ2-2	TRBV7-2	NA	TGTGCCAGCAGCTCCAAGACAGGCCTCACCGGGGAGCTGTTTTTT	CASSSKTGLTGELFF
NA	TRBJ2-2	TRBV12-5	TRBD2	TGTGCTAGTATTGGATCGTCTAGCGGAACGAACACCGGGGAGCTGTTTTTT	CASIGSSSGTNTGELFF
once	TRBJ2-5	TRBV19	TRBD2	TGTGCCAGTAGCTCAGGACTAGCGGGAGGCCAAGAGACCCAGTACTTC	CASSSGLAGGQETQYF